The 5 T cell receptor beta chains below were found in one sample sequenced in a study of blood T cell repertoires in COVID-19. Measured with immunoSEQ multiplex PCR; TCRdb has only the in-frame clones, and not every one. The sample carries 470,000 or so clones, approximately 85% recorded once. What was sequenced was peripheral blood. Receptors were obtained from a human donor in a cohort sampled during active COVID-19.

The chain employs TRBV5-5 and TRBJ2-3; TRBD2 is a possible D gene (6 bases). Germline V gene data show CDR1 as SGHKS and CDR2 as YYEKEE (reference sequence). Trimming stripped 2 bases from V and 2 bases from J, with 12 bases between. This CDR3 has 15 residues. CDR3 amino acids: CASSFVQRATDTQYF. The DNA for the CDR3 is TGTGCCAGCAGCTTTGTCCAGCGGGCCACAGATACGCAGTATTTT.

V usage is TRBV9 and J usage is TRBJ1-5; weak D call: TRBD1 (5 bases). Per germline, CDR1 SGDLS and CDR2 YYNGEE. Between the trimmed V and J ends, which lost 4 bases and 5 bases, there was a span of 13 bases. This CDR3 comprises 14 residues. The CDR3 DNA follows: TGTGCCAGCAGCTTTCGGGACTCAGATCAGCCCCAGCATTTT. This encodes CASSFRDSDQPQHF.

V is TRBV11-2 and J is TRBJ2-3; D is possibly TRBD2 (5 bases). The V gene's germline CDR1 is SGHAT and CDR2 FQNNGV. This CDR3 has 15 residues. V was cut by 0 bases and J by 2 bases, with 9 bases left in between. For the CDR3, the DNA is TGTGCCAGCAGCTTAGATGCGGGCTACACAGATACGCAGTATTTT. Its protein product is CASSLDAGYTDTQYF.

The chain combines TRBV7-9 with TRBJ1-1, with TRBD1 as a possible D gene (5 bases). V lost 5 bases, J lost 4 bases, and 20 bases lay in between. The germline V gene has CDR1 SEHNR and CDR2 FQNEAQ (reference sequence). This CDR3 is 16 amino acids long. CDR3 DNA sequence: TGTGCCAGCAGCCGACTAGTCGATAAGGGGCTCACTGAAGCTTTCTTT. Protein: CASSRLVDKGLTEAFF.

V usage is TRBV28 and J usage is TRBJ2-7, with 7 bases lining up with TRBD1. V lost 5 bases to trimming and J lost 0 bases; unmatched junction nucleotides: 4. Per germline, CDR1 MDHEN and CDR2 SYDVKM. The CDR3 runs 14 residues. The chain's CDR3 is CASSPHRGSYEQYF. The CDR3 DNA reads TGTGCCAGCAGTCCTCACAGGGGCTCCTACGAGCAGTACTTC.